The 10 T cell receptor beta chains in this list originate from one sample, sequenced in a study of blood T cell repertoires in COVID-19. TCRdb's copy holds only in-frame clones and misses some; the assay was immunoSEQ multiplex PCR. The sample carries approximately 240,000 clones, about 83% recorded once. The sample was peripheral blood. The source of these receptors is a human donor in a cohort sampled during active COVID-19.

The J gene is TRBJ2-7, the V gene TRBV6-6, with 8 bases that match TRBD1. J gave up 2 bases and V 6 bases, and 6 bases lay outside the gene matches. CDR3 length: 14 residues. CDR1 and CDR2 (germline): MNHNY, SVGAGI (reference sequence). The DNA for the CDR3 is TGTGCCAGCAGCTCGGGACAGGTAACCTACGAGCAGTACTTC. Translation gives CASSSGQVTYEQYF.

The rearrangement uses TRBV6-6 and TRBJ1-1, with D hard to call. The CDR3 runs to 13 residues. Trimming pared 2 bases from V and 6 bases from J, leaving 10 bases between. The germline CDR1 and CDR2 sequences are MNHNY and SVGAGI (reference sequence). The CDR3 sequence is CASSYEGRPEAFF. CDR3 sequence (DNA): TGTGCCAGCAGTTACGAAGGGAGGCCTGAAGCTTTCTTT.

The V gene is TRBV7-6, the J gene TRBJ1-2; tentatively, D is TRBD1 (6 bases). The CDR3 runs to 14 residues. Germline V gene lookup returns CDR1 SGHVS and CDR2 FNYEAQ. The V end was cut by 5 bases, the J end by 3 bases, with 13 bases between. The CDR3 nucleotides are TGTGCCAGCAGCCCGCACAGGGACCACTATGGCTACACCTTC. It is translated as CASSPHRDHYGYTF.

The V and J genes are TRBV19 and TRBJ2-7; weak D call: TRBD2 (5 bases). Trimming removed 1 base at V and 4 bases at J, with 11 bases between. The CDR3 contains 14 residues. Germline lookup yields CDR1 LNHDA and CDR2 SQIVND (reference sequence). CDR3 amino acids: CASSIGGNDYEQYF. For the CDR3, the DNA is TGTGCCAGTAGTATAGGAGGGAATGATTACGAGCAGTACTTC.

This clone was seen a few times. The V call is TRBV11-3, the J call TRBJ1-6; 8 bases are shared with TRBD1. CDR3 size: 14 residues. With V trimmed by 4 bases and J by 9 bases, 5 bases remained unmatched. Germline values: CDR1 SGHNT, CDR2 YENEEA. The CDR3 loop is CASSSGGMGSPLHF. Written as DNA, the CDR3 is TGTGCCAGCAGCTCAGGGGGCATGGGTTCACCCCTCCACTTT.

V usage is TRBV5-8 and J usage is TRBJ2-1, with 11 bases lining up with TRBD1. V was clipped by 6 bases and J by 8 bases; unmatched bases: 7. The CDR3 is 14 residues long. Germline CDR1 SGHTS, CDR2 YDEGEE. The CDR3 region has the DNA TGTGCCAGCACCCCGGGACAGGGGGTGGATGAGCAGTTCTTC. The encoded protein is CASTPGQGVDEQFF.

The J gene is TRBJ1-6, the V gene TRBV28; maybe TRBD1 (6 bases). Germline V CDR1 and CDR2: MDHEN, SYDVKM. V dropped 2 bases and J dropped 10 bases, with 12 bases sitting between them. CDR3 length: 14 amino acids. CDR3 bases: TGTGCCAGCAGTTTACCAGGGGATAGGTCACCCCTCCACTTT. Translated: CASSLPGDRSPLHF.

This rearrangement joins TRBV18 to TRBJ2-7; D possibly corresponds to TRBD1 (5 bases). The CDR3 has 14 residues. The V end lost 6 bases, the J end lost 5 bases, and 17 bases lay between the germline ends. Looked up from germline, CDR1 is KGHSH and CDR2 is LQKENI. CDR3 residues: CASSPPGRAHEQYF. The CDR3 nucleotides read TGTGCCAGCTCCCCTCCTGGCAGGGCTCACGAGCAGTACTTC. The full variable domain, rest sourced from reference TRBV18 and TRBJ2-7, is NAGVMQNPRHLVRRRGQEARLRCSPMKGHSHVYWYRQLPEEGLKFMVYLQKENIIDESGMPKERFSAEFPKEGPSILRIQQVVRGDSAAYFCASSPPGRAHEQYFGPGTRLTVT.

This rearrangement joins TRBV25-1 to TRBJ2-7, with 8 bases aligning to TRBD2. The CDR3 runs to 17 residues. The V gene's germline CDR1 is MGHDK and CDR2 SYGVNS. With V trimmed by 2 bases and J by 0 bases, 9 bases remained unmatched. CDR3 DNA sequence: TGTGCCAGCAGTGAAGGGGTCGGGAGGGTGAGCTCCTACGAGCAGTACTTC. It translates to CASSEGVGRVSSYEQYF.

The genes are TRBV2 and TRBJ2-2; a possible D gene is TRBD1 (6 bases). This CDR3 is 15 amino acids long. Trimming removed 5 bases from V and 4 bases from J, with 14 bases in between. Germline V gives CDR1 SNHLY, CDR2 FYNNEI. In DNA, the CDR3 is TGTGCCAGCAGTTCCTCAGGGGAATTCACCGGGGAGCTGTTTTTT. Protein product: CASSSSGEFTGELFF.